The entry below gives a single T cell receptor beta chain sequence along with its context. Its antigen is not known. The CDR3 contains 14 residues. Between the trimmed V and J ends, which lost 5 bases and 6 bases, there was a span of 15 bases. Germline lookup yields CDR1 SGHNT and CDR2 YENEEA. All donors were healthy HIV-negative adults lacking recent acute infections or vaccinations. The donors were all Caucasian adults (living in Nashville, Tennessee). The sample originates from a study of shared clonotypes between healthy human individuals. Profiling relied on immunoSEQ multiplex PCR, and the TCRdb table lists in-frame clones only, not all of them. The sample has 450,000 to 500,000 clones, around 80% seen once. Study-level points and caveats: There were few donors, and this limited the genetic and exposure-history diversity represented. An expected dependence of interdonor clonotype sharing on sequencing depth was noted.

The receptor's source is a middle-aged woman in good health. Some clones in this sample may be carry-over from other donors' samples. Sequencing was performed on PBMCs. The rearrangement links TRBV11-3 to TRBJ2-3; maybe TRBD1 (6 bases). The DNA of the CDR3 is TGTGCCAGCAGCGGGGGCCCCCACCCGGATACGCAGTATTTT. Amino acids: CASSGGPHPDTQYF.